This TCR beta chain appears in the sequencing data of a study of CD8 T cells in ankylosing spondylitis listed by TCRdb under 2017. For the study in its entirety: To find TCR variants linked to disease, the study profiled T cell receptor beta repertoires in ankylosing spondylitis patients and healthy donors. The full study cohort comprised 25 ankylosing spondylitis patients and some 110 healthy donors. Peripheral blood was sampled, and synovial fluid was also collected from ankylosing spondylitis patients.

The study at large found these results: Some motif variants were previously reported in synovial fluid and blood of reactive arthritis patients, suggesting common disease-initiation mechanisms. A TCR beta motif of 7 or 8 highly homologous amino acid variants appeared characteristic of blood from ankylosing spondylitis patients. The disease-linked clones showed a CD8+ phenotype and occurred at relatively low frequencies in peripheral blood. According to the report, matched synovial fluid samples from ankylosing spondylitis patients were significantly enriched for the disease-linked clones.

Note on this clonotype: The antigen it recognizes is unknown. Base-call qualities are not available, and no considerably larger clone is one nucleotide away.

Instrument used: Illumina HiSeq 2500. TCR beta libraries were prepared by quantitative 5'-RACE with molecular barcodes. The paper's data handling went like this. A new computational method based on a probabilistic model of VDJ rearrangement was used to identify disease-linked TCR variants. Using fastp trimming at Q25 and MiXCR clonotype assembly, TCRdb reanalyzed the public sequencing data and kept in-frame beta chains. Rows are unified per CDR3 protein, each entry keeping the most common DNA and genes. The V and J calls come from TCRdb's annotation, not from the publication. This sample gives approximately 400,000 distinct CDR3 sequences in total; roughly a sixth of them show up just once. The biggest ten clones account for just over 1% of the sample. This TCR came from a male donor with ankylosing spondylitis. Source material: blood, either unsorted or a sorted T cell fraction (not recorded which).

The CDR3 here reads CSAPGAGTETQYF. The sequenced DNA: TGCAGCGCCCCCGGGGCAGGAACGGAGACCCAGTACTTC. Recombination joined TRBV29-1 with TRBJ2-5; the D region may be TRBD1 or TRBD2, each matching 5 bases equally. The CDR3 covers 13 residues, taking in both the cysteine and the phenylalanine. Here the CDR3 DNA is all that survives: 39 bases in frame from base 1. Trimming costs V 7 bases and J 5 bases, and their ends lie 17 bases apart. Sequences SQVTM (CDR1) and ANQGSEA (CDR2) are obtained from the germline V gene.